This T cell receptor beta chain was recorded in a study of early T cells in non-severe SARS-CoV-2 infection. Study details: It was bulk RNA from unsorted whole blood that was sequenced, and the chains were unpaired. Study observations and caveats: Database matching using VDJdb favored anti-spike CD8 responses, with private and CD4 specificities left missing.

The V gene end was trimmed by 10 bases and the J gene end by 3 bases; junction bases not matched to a gene: 14. Germline CDR1 is SEHNR and CDR2 is FQNEAQ (reference sequence). This CDR3 is built from 15 residues. The TCR library protocol was used to attach unique molecular identifiers. These identifiers were attached to individual cDNA molecules. TCRdb ran MiXCR on the 5' RACE reads and lists one entry per CDR3 protein. The sample shows roughly 72,000 distinct CDR3 sequences, around 13% of them seen only once. This clonotype was detected a few times. Its cognate antigen is unknown. Sequencing was done on a sample of whole blood. The chain has TRBV7-9 and TRBJ1-1; 7 nucleotides line up with TRBD1. The clonotype comes from an adult who was a healthcare worker with PCR-confirmed SARS-CoV-2 infection or an uninfected control (not recorded which). This chain's CDR3 is CAITPLTGIDTEAFF. CDR3 sequence (DNA): TGTGCCATCACGCCCCTGACAGGGATCGACACTGAAGCTTTCTTT.